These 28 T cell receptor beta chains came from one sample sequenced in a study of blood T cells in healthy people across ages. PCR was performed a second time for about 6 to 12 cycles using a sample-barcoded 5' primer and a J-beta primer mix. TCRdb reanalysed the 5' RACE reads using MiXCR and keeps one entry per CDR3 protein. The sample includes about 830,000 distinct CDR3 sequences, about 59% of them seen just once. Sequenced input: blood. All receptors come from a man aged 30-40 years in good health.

DNA of the CDR3: TGTGCCATTCGGGACAGGGGGTCCTACGAGCAGTACTTC. As protein: CAIRDRGSYEQYF. This chain connects TRBV10-3 to TRBJ2-7, with TRBD1 matching over 11 bases. CDR3 size: 13 residues. Trimming cost V 9 bases and J 1 base; bases outside gene matches: 2. Germline values: CDR1 ENHRY, CDR2 SYGVKD.

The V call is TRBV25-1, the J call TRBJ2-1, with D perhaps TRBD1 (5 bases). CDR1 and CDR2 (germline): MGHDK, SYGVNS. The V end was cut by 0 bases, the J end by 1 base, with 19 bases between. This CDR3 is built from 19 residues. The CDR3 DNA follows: TGTGCCAGCAGTGAATATATAACAGGCATCAAGTCATCCTACAATGAGCAGTTCTTC. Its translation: CASSEYITGIKSSYNEQFF.

CDR3 region: CASSQDLASGFQETQFF. The CDR3 DNA follows: TGTGCCAGCAGCCAAGATCTGGCTAGCGGATTCCAAGAGACCCAGTTCTTC. The V and J genes are TRBV14 and TRBJ2-5, with 7 nucleotides matching TRBD2. The end of the DNA is better explained by TRBJ2-1, so the J call may be wrong. CDR3 length: 17 amino acids. Looked up from germline, CDR1 is SGHDN and CDR2 is FVKESK.

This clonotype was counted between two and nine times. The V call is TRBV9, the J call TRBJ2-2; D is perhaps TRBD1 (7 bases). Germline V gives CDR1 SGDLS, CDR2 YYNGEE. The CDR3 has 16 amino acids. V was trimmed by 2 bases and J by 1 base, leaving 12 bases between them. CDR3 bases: TGTGCCAGCAGCGTGCGGGGACAGTTGAACACCGGGGAGCTGTTTTTT. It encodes CASSVRGQLNTGELFF.

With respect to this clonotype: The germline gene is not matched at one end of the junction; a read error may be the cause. The CDR3 DNA is TGTGCCATCGGTGATCGTGGCCCCGATACGCAGTATTTT. Translating gives CAIGDRGPDTQYF. The V and J genes are TRBV10-3 and TRBJ2-3; no definite D call. CDR3 size: 13 residues. In germline, CDR1 is ENHRY, CDR2 SYGVKD.

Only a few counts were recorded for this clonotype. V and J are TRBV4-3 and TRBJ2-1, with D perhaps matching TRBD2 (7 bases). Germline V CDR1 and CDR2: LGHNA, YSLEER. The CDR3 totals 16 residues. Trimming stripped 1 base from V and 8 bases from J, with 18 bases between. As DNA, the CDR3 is TGCGCCAGCAGCCAAGCGTGGGGGGGCCGGCTCGATGAGCAGTTCTTC. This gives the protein CASSQAWGGRLDEQFF.

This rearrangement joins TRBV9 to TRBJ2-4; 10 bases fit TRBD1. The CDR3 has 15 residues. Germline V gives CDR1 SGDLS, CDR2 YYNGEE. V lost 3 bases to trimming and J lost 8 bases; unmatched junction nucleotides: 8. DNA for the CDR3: TGTGCCAGCAGCGGGGGAACGGACAGGGGGGACATTCAGTACTTC. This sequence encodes CASSGGTDRGDIQYF.

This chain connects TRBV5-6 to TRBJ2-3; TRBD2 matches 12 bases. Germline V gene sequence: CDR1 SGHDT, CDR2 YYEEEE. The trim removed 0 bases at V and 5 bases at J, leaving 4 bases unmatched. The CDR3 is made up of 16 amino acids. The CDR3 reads CASSLEASGGGDTQYF. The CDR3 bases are TGTGCCAGCAGCTTGGAGGCTAGCGGGGGGGGAGATACGCAGTATTTT.

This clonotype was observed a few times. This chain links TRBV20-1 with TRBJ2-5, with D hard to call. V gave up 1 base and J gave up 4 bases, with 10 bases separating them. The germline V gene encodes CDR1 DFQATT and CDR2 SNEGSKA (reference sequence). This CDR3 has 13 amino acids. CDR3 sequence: CSARVSGRETQYF. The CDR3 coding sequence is TGCAGTGCTAGAGTATCGGGTCGAGAGACCCAGTACTTC.

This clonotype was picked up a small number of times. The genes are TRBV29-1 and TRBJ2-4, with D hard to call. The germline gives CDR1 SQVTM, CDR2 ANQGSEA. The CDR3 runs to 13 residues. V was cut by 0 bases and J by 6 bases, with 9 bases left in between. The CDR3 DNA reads TGCAGCGTTGAAGATCGGTCAGCAAACATTCAGTACTTC. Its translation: CSVEDRSANIQYF.

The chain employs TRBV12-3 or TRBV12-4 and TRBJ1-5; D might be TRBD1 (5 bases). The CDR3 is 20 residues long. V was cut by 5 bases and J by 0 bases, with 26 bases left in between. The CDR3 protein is CASSPSDKRSKVVSNQPQHF. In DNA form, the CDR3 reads TGTGCCAGCAGTCCCTCGGACAAGCGTTCTAAGGTGGTTAGCAATCAGCCCCAGCATTTT.

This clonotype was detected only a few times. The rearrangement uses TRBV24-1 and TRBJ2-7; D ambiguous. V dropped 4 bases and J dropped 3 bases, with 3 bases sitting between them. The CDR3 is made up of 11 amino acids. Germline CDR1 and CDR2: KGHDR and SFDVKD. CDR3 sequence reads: CATSDRYEQYF. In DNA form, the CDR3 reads TGTGCCACCAGTGACCGCTACGAGCAGTACTTC.

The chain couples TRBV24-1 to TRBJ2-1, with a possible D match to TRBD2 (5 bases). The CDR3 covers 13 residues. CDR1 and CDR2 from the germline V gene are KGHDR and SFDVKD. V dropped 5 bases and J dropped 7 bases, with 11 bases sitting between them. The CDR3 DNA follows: TGTGCCACCAGTGGGGTGGGAGTGAATGAGCAGTTCTTC. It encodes CATSGVGVNEQFF.

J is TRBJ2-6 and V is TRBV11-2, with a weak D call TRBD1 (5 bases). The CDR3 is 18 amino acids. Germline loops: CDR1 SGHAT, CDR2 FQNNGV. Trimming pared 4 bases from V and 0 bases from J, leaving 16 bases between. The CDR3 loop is CASSSVDSYRSGANVLTF. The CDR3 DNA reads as TGTGCCAGCAGCTCCGTCGACAGCTATCGCTCTGGGGCCAACGTCCTGACTTTC.

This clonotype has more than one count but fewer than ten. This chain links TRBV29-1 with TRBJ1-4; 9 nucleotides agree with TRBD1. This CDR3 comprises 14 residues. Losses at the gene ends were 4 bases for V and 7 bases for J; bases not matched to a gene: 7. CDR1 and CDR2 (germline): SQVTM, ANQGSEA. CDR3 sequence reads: CSVVGTGSGEKLFF. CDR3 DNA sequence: TGCAGCGTTGTAGGGACAGGGTCGGGTGAAAAACTGTTTTTT.

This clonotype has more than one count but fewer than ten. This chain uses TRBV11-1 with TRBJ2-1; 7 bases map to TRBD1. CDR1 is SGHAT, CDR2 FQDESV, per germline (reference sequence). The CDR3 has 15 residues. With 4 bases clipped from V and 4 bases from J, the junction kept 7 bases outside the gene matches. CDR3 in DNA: TGTGCCAGCAGCTGGGGACAGTCGTCTTACAATGAGCAGTTCTTC. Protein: CASSWGQSSYNEQFF.

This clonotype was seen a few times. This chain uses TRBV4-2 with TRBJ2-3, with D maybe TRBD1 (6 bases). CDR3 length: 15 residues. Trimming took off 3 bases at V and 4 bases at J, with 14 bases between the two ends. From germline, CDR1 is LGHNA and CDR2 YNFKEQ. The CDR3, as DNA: TGTGCCAGCAGCCATCGAACAGGGATCCCAGATACGCAGTATTTT. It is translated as CASSHRTGIPDTQYF.

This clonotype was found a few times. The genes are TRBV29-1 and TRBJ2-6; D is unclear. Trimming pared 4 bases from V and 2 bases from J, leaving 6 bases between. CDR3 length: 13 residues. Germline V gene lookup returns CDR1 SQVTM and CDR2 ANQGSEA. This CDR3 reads CSVGSAGANVLTF. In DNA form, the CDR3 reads TGCAGCGTTGGAAGTGCTGGGGCCAACGTCCTGACTTTC.

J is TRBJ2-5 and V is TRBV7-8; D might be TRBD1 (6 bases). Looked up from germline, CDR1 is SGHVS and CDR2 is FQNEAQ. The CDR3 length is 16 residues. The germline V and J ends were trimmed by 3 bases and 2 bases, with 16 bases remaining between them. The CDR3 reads CASSFAVPQGQETQYF. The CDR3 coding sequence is TGTGCCAGCAGCTTCGCGGTACCGCAGGGGCAAGAGACCCAGTACTTC. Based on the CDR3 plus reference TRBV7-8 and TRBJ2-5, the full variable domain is GAGVSQSPRYKVAKRGQDVALRCDPISGHVSLFWYQQALGQGPEFLTYFQNEAQLDKSGLPSDRFFAERPEGSVSTLKIQRTQQEDSAVYLCASSFAVPQGQETQYFGPGTRLLVL.

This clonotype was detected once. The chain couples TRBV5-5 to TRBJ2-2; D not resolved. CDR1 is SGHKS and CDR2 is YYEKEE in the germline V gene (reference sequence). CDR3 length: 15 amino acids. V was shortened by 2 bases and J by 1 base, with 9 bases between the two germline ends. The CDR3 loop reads CASSFMPENTGELFF. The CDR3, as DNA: TGTGCCAGCAGCTTTATGCCAGAGAACACCGGGGAGCTGTTTTTT.

CDR3 in DNA: TGTGCCAGCAGTTTATCCACGGGGTATAGCAATCAGCCCCAGCATTTT. This codes for CASSLSTGYSNQPQHF. The rearrangement uses TRBV28 and TRBJ1-5; D not resolved. The CDR3 contains 16 residues. The V end lost 1 base, the J end lost 0 bases, and 10 bases lay between the germline ends. Germline CDR1 is MDHEN and CDR2 is SYDVKM. Full variable domain (remainder filled in from reference TRBV28 and TRBJ1-5): DVKVTQSSRYLVKRTGEKVFLECVQDMDHENMFWYRQDPGLGLRLIYFSYDVKMKEKGDIPEGYSVSREKKERFSLILESASTNQTSMYLCASSLSTGYSNQPQHFGDGTRLSIL.

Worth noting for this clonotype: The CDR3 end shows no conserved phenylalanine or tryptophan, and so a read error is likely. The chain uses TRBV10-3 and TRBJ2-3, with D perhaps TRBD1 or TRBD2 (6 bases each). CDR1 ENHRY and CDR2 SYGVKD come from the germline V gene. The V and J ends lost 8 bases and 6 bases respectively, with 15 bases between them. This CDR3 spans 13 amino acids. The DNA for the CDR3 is TGTGCCATCGAGACGGGGGCTGCGGATACGCAGTATTTA. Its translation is CAIETGAADTQYL.

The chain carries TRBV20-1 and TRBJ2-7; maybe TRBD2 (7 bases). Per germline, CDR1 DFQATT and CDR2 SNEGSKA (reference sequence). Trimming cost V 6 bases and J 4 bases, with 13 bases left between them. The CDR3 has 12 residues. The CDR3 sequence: CSAKRGQYEQYF. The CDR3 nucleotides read TGCAGTGCGAAGCGGGGACAATACGAGCAGTACTTC.

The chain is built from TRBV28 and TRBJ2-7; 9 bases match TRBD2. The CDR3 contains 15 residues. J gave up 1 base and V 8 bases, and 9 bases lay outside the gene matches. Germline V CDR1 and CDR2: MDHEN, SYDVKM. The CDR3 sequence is CASQSRGGASYEQYF. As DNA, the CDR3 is TGTGCCAGCCAATCGCGCGGGGGGGCTTCCTACGAGCAGTACTTC.

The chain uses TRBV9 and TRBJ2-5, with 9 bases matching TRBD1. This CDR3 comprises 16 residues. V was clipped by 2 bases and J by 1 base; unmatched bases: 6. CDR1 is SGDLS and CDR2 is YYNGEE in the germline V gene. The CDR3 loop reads CASSVFDRGFQETQYF. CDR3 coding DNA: TGTGCCAGCAGCGTCTTCGACAGGGGGTTCCAAGAGACCCAGTACTTC.

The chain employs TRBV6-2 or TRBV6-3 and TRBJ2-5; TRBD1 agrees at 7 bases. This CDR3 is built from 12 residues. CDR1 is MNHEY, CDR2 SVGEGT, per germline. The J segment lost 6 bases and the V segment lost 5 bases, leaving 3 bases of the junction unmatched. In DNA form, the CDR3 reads TGTGCCAGCAGTGGACAGGAAAAGACCCAGTACTTC. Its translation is CASSGQEKTQYF.

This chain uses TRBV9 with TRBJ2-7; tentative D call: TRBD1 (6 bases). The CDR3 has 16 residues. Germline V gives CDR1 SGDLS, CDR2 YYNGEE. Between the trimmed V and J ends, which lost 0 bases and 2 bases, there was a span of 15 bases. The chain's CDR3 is CASSVEGVTGTYEQYF. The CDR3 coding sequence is TGTGCCAGCAGCGTAGAGGGGGTCACGGGCACCTACGAGCAGTACTTC.

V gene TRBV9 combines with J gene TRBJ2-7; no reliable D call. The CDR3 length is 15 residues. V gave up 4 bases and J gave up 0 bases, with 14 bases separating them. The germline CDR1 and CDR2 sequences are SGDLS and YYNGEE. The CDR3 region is CASSSWASSSYEQYF. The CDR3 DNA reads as TGTGCCAGCAGCTCCTGGGCCTCGTCCTCCTACGAGCAGTACTTC.